This T cell receptor (beta chain) was recorded in a study of blood T cell repertoires in COVID-19. This table comes from immunoSEQ multiplex PCR, and its TCRdb copy is limited to in-frame clones, with some not included. The data hold approximately 470,000 clones, with about nine tenths observed a single time. The V gene end was trimmed by 8 bases and the J gene end by 4 bases; junction bases not matched to a gene: 7. This CDR3 has 13 residues. The TCR comes from a woman aged 18-29 years who had recovered from COVID-19. The specimen was PBMCs or T cells enriched from blood (not recorded which). V and J are TRBV12-3 or TRBV12-4 and TRBJ1-1; 7 bases map to TRBD1. CDR3 sequence reads: CASRQGGITEAFF. CDR3 DNA sequence: TGTGCCAGCCGACAGGGAGGTATCACTGAAGCTTTCTTT.